These T cell receptor beta chains were read from a single sample in a study of Ad26.COV2.S vaccination and SARS-CoV-2 variants. Clones were sequenced by immunoSEQ multiplex PCR, and TCRdb holds only the in-frame ones, with some missing. There are about 420,000 clones in the sample; approximately 87% occur only once, and less than 4.5% lies in the top ten. Specimen: peripheral blood, collected in a trial of Ad26.COV2.S vaccine versus placebo. The origin of the receptors is a person between 18 and 65 years old who received the Ad26.COV2.S COVID-19 vaccine or a placebo. CDR3s include the opening cysteine and the closing phenylalanine or tryptophan. D genes are given only for firm matches. Not every row has a clone size; where given, it reads once, few, many or a size class.

j_call,v_call,clone_size,d_call,cdr3_nt,cdr3_aa
TRBJ2-5,TRBV7-3,NA,TRBD2,TGTGCCAGCAGCTTAAACAGCGGGGGGCAAGAGACCCAGTACTTC,CASSLNSGGQETQYF
TRBJ1-3,TRBV7-8,NA,NA,TGTGCCAGCAGCTTGTCTCAGGGGATCTCTGGAAACACCATATATTTT,CASSLSQGISGNTIYF
TRBJ1-2,TRBV3-1/TRBV3-2,NA,TRBD1,TGTGCCAGCAGCCACCAGACAGGGACCCTCTATGGCTACACCTTC,CASSHQTGTLYGYTF
TRBJ1-5,TRBV28,NA,TRBD1,TGTGCCAGCAACTCCCGGACAGGGGGACATAGCCAGCCCCAGCATTTT,CASNSRTGGHSQPQHF
TRBJ1-1,TRBV4-3,NA,NA,TGCGCCAGCAGCCAGGGTAGGGGGGGGACTGAAGCTTTCTTT,CASSQGRGGTEAFF
TRBJ1-2,TRBV6-2/TRBV6-3,NA,TRBD1,TGTGCCAGCAGTCTCGAGGGGGCTTTTTATGGCTACACCTTC,CASSLEGAFYGYTF
TRBJ1-2,TRBV30,once,NA,TGTGCCTGGAGTGTAGGGGGGCGAGGCTACACCTTC,CAWSVGGRGYTF
TRBJ2-7,TRBV27,NA,TRBD1,TGTGCCAGCAGTTTGAGACAGGGCTACGAGCAGTACTTC,CASSLRQGYEQYF
TRBJ2-2,TRBV6-2/TRBV6-3,NA,TRBD2,TGTGCCAGCAGTCCCCCGGCCGGGGGGGAAAAGGGCGGGGAGCTGTTTTTT,CASSPPAGGEKGGELFF
TRBJ1-2,TRBV6-2/TRBV6-3,few,NA,TGTGCCAGCAGTTACTCGACAGGCAACCCCTATGGCTACACCTTC,CASSYSTGNPYGYTF
TRBJ1-4,TRBV10-3,NA,NA,TGTGCCATCAGTGTGGCGGGAACAACTAATGAAAAACTGTTTTTT,CAISVAGTTNEKLFF
TRBJ2-7,TRBV10-3,NA,NA,TGTGCCATCAGTGTTTTGATGAACAGGGACCATAACTCCTACGAGCAGTACTTC,CAISVLMNRDHNSYEQYF
TRBJ1-1,TRBV9,NA,TRBD1,TGTGCCAGCAGCGTAGAAACAGGGGGCACTGAAGCTTTCTTT,CASSVETGGTEAFF
TRBJ2-7,TRBV11-2,NA,NA,TGTGCCAGCAGCTTAGCCAGGGACTACGAGCAGTACTTC,CASSLARDYEQYF
TRBJ2-3,TRBV5-4,NA,NA,TGTGCCAGCAGCCCCGCCCGGGGGCCCGATACGCAGTATTTT,CASSPARGPDTQYF
TRBJ1-6,TRBV28,once,NA,TGTGCCAGCAGTATCAGGGGCGGGAATTCACCCCTCCACTTT,CASSIRGGNSPLHF
TRBJ1-4,TRBV15,NA,NA,TGTGCCACCAGCGGATATCTGGGTGAAAAACTGTTTTTT,CATSGYLGEKLFF
TRBJ2-7,TRBV19,NA,NA,TGTGCCAGTAGTACCGGTCTGACAGCCCCACTCGAGCAGTACTTC,CASSTGLTAPLEQYF
TRBJ1-2,TRBV6-5,NA,NA,TGTGCCAGCAGCCGTTCGGGGGAATATTATGGCTACACCTTC,CASSRSGEYYGYTF
TRBJ1-2,TRBV6-1,NA,TRBD1,TGTGCCAGCAGTGAACGGACAGGGGGCTTCTATGGCTACACCTTC,CASSERTGGFYGYTF
TRBJ2-1,TRBV4-3,NA,NA,TGCGCCAGCAGCCAGGCGAGGAGGGCAGATGAGCAGTTCTTC,CASSQARRADEQFF
TRBJ1-2,TRBV28,NA,NA,TGTGCCAGCAGTTTAGCCTCCAAAGCTAACTATGGCTACACCTTC,CASSLASKANYGYTF